This T cell receptor (beta chain) was profiled in a study of shared clonotypes between healthy human individuals. Study background: Serving as donors were two women and a few men, whose ages spanned 18 to 49.

Clones were sequenced by immunoSEQ multiplex PCR, and TCRdb holds only the in-frame ones, with some missing. The table lists about 1,900,000 clones, roughly 94% of them singletons. A remark on this clone: The antigen is unknown.

Regarding the study as a whole: Shared across several donors were roughly 5% of the naive CD4 clonotypes. Clonotypes shared by all four donors outscored non-shared clonotypes in generation probability.

Naive CD8 cells comprised CD45RO-negative, CCR7-positively selected cells, excluding terminally differentiated effector memory CD45RA+ cells. Each of the donors was a healthy adult who was HIV-negative and had not had a recent acute infection or vaccination. Per germline, CDR1 MNHEY and CDR2 SMNVEV (reference sequence). Deletions cut 3 bases from V and 1 base from J, with 14 bases between. This CDR3 region has 16 residues. The source is a man aged 18 to 29 in good health. The sample was naive CD8+ T cells sorted from blood. This chain links TRBV27 with TRBJ2-3, with D perhaps TRBD1 or TRBD2 (5 bases each). The CDR3 reads CASSFLAGTGTDTQYF. DNA for the CDR3: TGTGCCAGCAGTTTCCTGGCAGGGACGGGCACAGATACGCAGTATTTT.